A selection of T cell receptor beta chains follows, all from one sample in a study of shared clonotypes between healthy human individuals. Sequenced by immunoSEQ multiplex PCR; TCRdb stores in-frame clones only, minus some. The sample consists of roughly 1,500,000 clones, about 98.5% of them appearing once. The sample comprised naive CD4+ T cells sorted from blood. These TCRs come from a young man in good health. The CDR3 runs from the conserved cysteine through the conserved F or W. The order of the fields is J gene, clone size, D gene, V gene, CDR3 DNA, CDR3 protein. A D gene is named only where the DNA matches it firmly. The size entry is marked missing in some rows and otherwise reads once, few, many or a size class.

J: TRBJ2-3; size: .; D: TRBD2; V: TRBV7-6; DNA: TGTGCCAGCAGCTTAGCTCCTAGCGGGAGCACAGATACGCAGTATTTT; CDR3: CASSLAPSGSTDTQYF
J: TRBJ2-7; size: .; D: .; V: TRBV2; DNA: TGTGCCAGCACTTATCTAGCAGACGAGCAGTACTTC; CDR3: CASTYLADEQYF
J: TRBJ2-3; size: once; D: TRBD1; V: TRBV15; DNA: TGTGCCACCAGCAGCCGGACAGGGGGCGAATATACGCAGTATTTT; CDR3: CATSSRTGGEYTQYF
J: TRBJ1-4; size: .; D: .; V: TRBV15; DNA: TGTGCCACCAGCACCCAGGGGAGCGGGGCTAATGAAAAACTGTTTTTT; CDR3: CATSTQGSGANEKLFF
J: TRBJ1-1; size: once; D: .; V: TRBV19; DNA: TGTGCCAGCGAGGACAGAACGAACACTGAAGCTTTCTTT; CDR3: CASEDRTNTEAFF
J: TRBJ2-7; size: .; D: TRBD2; V: TRBV23-1; DNA: TGCGCCAGCAGTCAATCGAAGGGACTAGCGCCCTCCTACGAGCAGTACTTC; CDR3: CASSQSKGLAPSYEQYF
J: TRBJ1-2; size: .; D: .; V: TRBV2; DNA: TGTGCCAGCTCCCCGGGACTCAACTATGGCTACACCTTC; CDR3: CASSPGLNYGYTF
J: TRBJ2-7; size: .; D: .; V: TRBV15; DNA: TGTGCCACCAGCAGAGATACGCAAGGGGCTCGCGAGCAGTACTTC; CDR3: CATSRDTQGAREQYF
J: TRBJ2-5; size: .; D: .; V: TRBV6-5; DNA: TGTGCCAGCAGTTACTCGAGTGGAGGTGGGGAGACCCAGTACTTC; CDR3: CASSYSSGGGETQYF
J: TRBJ1-4; size: .; D: .; V: TRBV5-4; DNA: TGTGCCAGCAGTCCGGGACCCGTAGAAAAACTGTTTTTT; CDR3: CASSPGPVEKLFF
J: TRBJ2-5; size: .; D: .; V: TRBV5-4; DNA: TGTGCCAGCAGCGAGTCGCGGACGCAAGAGACCCAGTACTTC; CDR3: CASSESRTQETQYF
J: TRBJ1-1; size: .; D: .; V: TRBV19; DNA: TGTGCCAGTAGTACCTTTGGGGGGAACACTGAAGCTTTCTTT; CDR3: CASSTFGGNTEAFF
J: TRBJ2-1; size: .; D: TRBD2; V: TRBV11-3; DNA: TGTGCCAGCAGCTTAAGGGAGGGCGAGCAGTTCTTC; CDR3: CASSLREGEQFF
J: TRBJ2-1; size: .; D: TRBD2; V: TRBV7-2; DNA: TGTGCCAGCAAGTGGGGCCGCGGGGGTGAGCAGTTCTTC; CDR3: CASKWGRGGEQFF
J: TRBJ1-5; size: .; D: .; V: TRBV27; DNA: TGTGCCAGCAGCCGCCAGTCGGGGGACGGCAATCAGCCCCAGCATTTT; CDR3: CASSRQSGDGNQPQHF
J: TRBJ1-5; size: .; D: .; V: TRBV29-1; DNA: TGCAGCGTTGTTCAGGGTGGCCAGCCCCAGCATTTT; CDR3: CSVVQGGQPQHF
J: TRBJ1-1; size: .; D: .; V: TRBV5-1; DNA: TGCGCCAGCCATCGAAACGCACAGGGGAACACTGAAGCTTTCTTT; CDR3: CASHRNAQGNTEAFF
J: TRBJ2-5; size: once; D: .; V: TRBV19; DNA: TGTGCCAGTAGTTTTACCCTGGTTCAACAAGAGACCCAGTACTTC; CDR3: CASSFTLVQQETQYF
J: TRBJ1-2; size: .; D: .; V: TRBV10-2; DNA: TGCGCCAGCAGTGAAACCTCAGAACATGGCTACACCTTC; CDR3: CASSETSEHGYTF
J: TRBJ2-7; size: .; D: TRBD2; V: TRBV11-2; DNA: TGTGCCAGCAGCCCCCTCATGGGGGGGACTAGCCCCTACGAGCAGTACTTC; CDR3: CASSPLMGGTSPYEQYF
J: TRBJ1-4; size: .; D: .; V: TRBV7-9; DNA: TGTGCCAGCAGCACCGCATCTGCAACTAATGAAAAACTGTTTTTT; CDR3: CASSTASATNEKLFF
J: TRBJ2-5; size: .; D: TRBD1; V: TRBV2; DNA: TGTGCCAGCAGTAGGGACAGGGAACAAGAGACCCAGTACTTC; CDR3: CASSRDREQETQYF
J: TRBJ1-5; size: .; D: .; V: TRBV28; DNA: TGTGCCAGCAGTTTAGGGTCCGCTTTCCTTAGCAATCAGCCCCAGCATTTT; CDR3: CASSLGSAFLSNQPQHF
J: TRBJ1-2; size: .; D: .; V: TRBV19; DNA: TGTGCCAGTAGTATAGATAAACAGGCGTTCTATGGCTACACCTTC; CDR3: CASSIDKQAFYGYTF
J: TRBJ2-7; size: .; D: .; V: TRBV6-1; DNA: TGTGCCACCGACAGTAGAAACCACGAGCAGTACTTC; CDR3: CATDSRNHEQYF
J: TRBJ2-5; size: once; D: .; V: TRBV7-8; DNA: TGTGCCAGCAGCTTAGTGAAGCTTGGGGGGTTCCGCCAAGAGACCCAGTACTTC; CDR3: CASSLVKLGGFRQETQYF
J: TRBJ2-1; size: .; D: .; V: TRBV28; DNA: TGTGCCAGCAGTTTGTACCTTGACAATGAGCAGTTCTTC; CDR3: CASSLYLDNEQFF
J: TRBJ2-3; size: .; D: .; V: TRBV6-5; DNA: TGTGCCAGCAGATGGCGGCTGGGCACAGATACGCAGTATTTT; CDR3: CASRWRLGTDTQYF
J: TRBJ2-7; size: .; D: .; V: TRBV19; DNA: TGTGCCAGTAGTGGGGTAGGAATGCGGTACGAGCAGTACTTC; CDR3: CASSGVGMRYEQYF
J: TRBJ2-5; size: .; D: .; V: TRBV4-3; DNA: TGCGCCAGCAGCCAAGATCTAGACCGCCAAGAGACCCAGTACTTC; CDR3: CASSQDLDRQETQYF
J: TRBJ1-5; size: .; D: .; V: TRBV7-8; DNA: TGTGCCAGCAGCTCCAACGTAATCAGGGATTACAATCAGCCCCAGCATTTT; CDR3: CASSSNVIRDYNQPQHF
J: TRBJ1-4; size: .; D: TRBD1; V: TRBV4-2; DNA: TGTGCCAGCAGCTCCCCCGGGACAGGGAATGAAAAACTGTTTTTT; CDR3: CASSSPGTGNEKLFF
J: TRBJ2-1; size: .; D: .; V: TRBV9; DNA: TGTGCCAGCAGCGTAGAGGATAGCTCCTACAATGAGCAGTTCTTC; CDR3: CASSVEDSSYNEQFF
J: TRBJ2-1; size: .; D: .; V: TRBV30; DNA: TGTGCCTGGAGTATCATGGCGGTGCTGTTCTTC; CDR3: CAWSIMAVLFF
J: TRBJ2-5; size: .; D: .; V: TRBV29-1; DNA: TGCAGCGTTGGCGACAGACAAGAGACCCAGTACTTC; CDR3: CSVGDRQETQYF
J: TRBJ2-5; size: .; D: TRBD2; V: TRBV15; DNA: TGTGCCACCAGCAGGGGGGGACTAGCGGGAGGTCAAGAGACCCAGTACTTC; CDR3: CATSRGGLAGGQETQYF
J: TRBJ2-1; size: .; D: .; V: TRBV4-3; DNA: TGCGCCAGCAGCCAAGTATCGGGTGAGCAGTTCTTC; CDR3: CASSQVSGEQFF
J: TRBJ2-7; size: .; D: .; V: TRBV5-6; DNA: TGTGCCAGCAGCCCCGAGCCGGGACGTCAGTACTACGAGCAGTACTTC; CDR3: CASSPEPGRQYYEQYF
J: TRBJ2-1; size: .; D: TRBD1; V: TRBV5-1; DNA: TGCGCCAGCAGCCCCGGGACAGGGGTCAATGAGCAGTTCTTC; CDR3: CASSPGTGVNEQFF
J: TRBJ2-7; size: .; D: .; V: TRBV15; DNA: TGTGCCACCAGCAAGGGACTTTACCCTTATGAGCAGTACTTC; CDR3: CATSKGLYPYEQYF
J: TRBJ1-1; size: .; D: .; V: TRBV29-1; DNA: TGCAGCGTTGGGGGGACGGACTCTTCCCTCACTGAAGCTTTCTTT; CDR3: CSVGGTDSSLTEAFF
J: TRBJ1-2; size: once; D: TRBD1; V: TRBV11-2; DNA: TGTGCCAGCAGCCTGACAGGGGGCCTCCCTTCTAACTATGGCTACACCTTC; CDR3: CASSLTGGLPSNYGYTF
J: TRBJ2-3; size: .; D: .; V: TRBV5-6; DNA: TGTGCCAGCAGCCTAACAGGGTCAGATACGCAGTATTTT; CDR3: CASSLTGSDTQYF
J: TRBJ1-2; size: once; D: .; V: TRBV5-4; DNA: TGTGCCAGCAGCTATGGGCAGGGTTCTGGCTACACCTTC; CDR3: CASSYGQGSGYTF
J: TRBJ2-1; size: .; D: TRBD2; V: TRBV7-7; DNA: TGTGCTAGCAGCTTTAATAGCGGGAGTAATGAGCAGTTCTTC; CDR3: CASSFNSGSNEQFF
J: TRBJ2-7; size: .; D: .; V: TRBV5-1; DNA: TGCGCCAGCAGCGTCCGGACGGGGGCCCACGAGCAGTACTTC; CDR3: CASSVRTGAHEQYF
J: TRBJ1-1; size: once; D: TRBD1; V: TRBV9; DNA: TGTGCCAGCAGCGTGGGACAGGGAAACACTGAAGCTTTCTTT; CDR3: CASSVGQGNTEAFF
J: TRBJ2-7; size: .; D: .; V: TRBV29-1; DNA: TGCAGCGTTGACAGGGGATACGAGCAGTACTTC; CDR3: CSVDRGYEQYF
J: TRBJ2-7; size: once; D: .; V: TRBV5-1; DNA: TGCGCCAGCAGCGGAAACGGCAGAGCCTACGAGCAGTACTTC; CDR3: CASSGNGRAYEQYF
J: TRBJ2-7; size: .; D: .; V: TRBV5-4; DNA: TGTGCCAGCAGCTCGAGACAGGGACTCTACGAGCAGTACTTC; CDR3: CASSSRQGLYEQYF
J: TRBJ1-4; size: .; D: TRBD1; V: TRBV7-9; DNA: TGTGCCAGCAGCTCAGGACAGGGAAGTGAAAAACTGTTTTTT; CDR3: CASSSGQGSEKLFF
J: TRBJ2-7; size: .; D: .; V: TRBV18; DNA: TGTGCCAGCTCACCAAGCAGGAGCTCCTACGAGCAGTACTTC; CDR3: CASSPSRSSYEQYF
J: TRBJ2-1; size: .; D: .; V: TRBV19; DNA: TGTGCCAGTAGTATGGAGAACTCCCTATTCTTGGCTGAGCAGTTCTTC; CDR3: CASSMENSLFLAEQFF
J: TRBJ2-1; size: .; D: .; V: TRBV10-3; DNA: TGTGCCATCAGTCGGGATCGGGCCTACAATGAGCAGTTCTTC; CDR3: CAISRDRAYNEQFF
J: TRBJ2-1; size: .; D: .; V: TRBV9; DNA: TGTGCCAGCAGGAGGGGGGAAGGTGAGGGATACAATGAGCAGTTCTTC; CDR3: CASRRGEGEGYNEQFF
J: TRBJ2-5; size: .; D: TRBD1; V: TRBV5-1; DNA: TGCGCCAGCAGCTCCGGACAGGGAGGAGAGACCCAGTACTTC; CDR3: CASSSGQGGETQYF